This T cell receptor (beta chain) came from a study of shared clonotypes between healthy human individuals. Study observations and caveats: Naive subsets, compared against memory subsets, generally had larger estimated richness values. The researchers took only blood, and tissue repertoires probably look different. Four donors held about 5% of naive CD4 clonotypes in common.

Replicate PCRs from sorted subsets contained 200 ng DNA, which is some 30,000 T cell genomes. Method: immunoSEQ multiplex PCR; TCRdb's copy keeps in-frame clones and lacks some. The repertoire has around 320,000 clones, around 87% of them found once; the top ten carry around 15%. The V gene's germline CDR1 is SGHRS and CDR2 YFSETQ. The CDR3 is made up of 14 amino acids. This clone was seen at least ten times. Its matching antigen is unknown. A read error may produce the germline difference seen at one junction end. Sequencing used memory CD8+ T cells sorted from blood. As for subset: CD45RO+ cells pooled with CCR7-negative TemRA cells. The TCR was taken from a man aged 18 to 29 in good health. The chain combines TRBV5-1 with TRBJ2-2, with 7 bases matching TRBD2. The CDR3 nucleotides read TGCGCCAGCAGCACCGGGACTAACACAGGGGAGCTGTTTTTT. Protein sequence: CASSTGTNTGELFF.